This T cell receptor (beta chain) was observed in a study of blood T cell repertoires in COVID-19. About the research overall: Researchers got acute and convalescent COVID-19 samples from the United States, Italy and Spain.

Individuals aged roughly 18 to 100 years were recruited from 24 US areas. What the recovered Cohort 3 donors had was two negative PCRs, clearance, or symptom resolution. V dropped 2 bases and J dropped 1 base, with 6 bases sitting between them. The CDR3 sequence is 13 residues long. Looked up from germline, CDR1 is SGHRS and CDR2 is YFSETQ. Libraries were prepared by immunoSEQ multiplex PCR; TCRdb keeps only in-frame clonotypes and omits some of them. The sample gives approximately 300,000 clones, just over 85% of which show up once; about 10% is in the top ten. The sequence was collected from a woman under 30 who had recovered from COVID-19. The chain employs TRBV5-1 and TRBJ1-1; D is ambiguous. What was sequenced was PBMCs or T cells enriched from blood (not recorded which). DNA of the CDR3: TGCGCCAGCAGCTTTCAGGAGAACACTGAAGCTTTCTTT. Translating it yields CASSFQENTEAFF.